This passage covers 15 T cell receptor beta chains from one sample sequenced in a study of long-term antiretroviral therapy in people with HIV. Run at survey level, the immunoSEQ assay was version v3.0. Repertoires were generated with immunoSEQ multiplex PCR, while TCRdb's copy carries only in-frame clones and drops some. The top ten clones hold roughly 2.5% of a sample with more than 35,000 clones, about 95% of them seen once. Sequences were derived from unsorted PBMCs, sampled 3.7 years after starting antiretroviral therapy. These receptors all stem from a woman in her forties or fifties with HIV.

J is TRBJ2-2 and V is TRBV2; TRBD1 matches at 8 bases. The CDR3 totals 15 residues. Looked up from germline, CDR1 is SNHLY and CDR2 is FYNNEI. The junction had 3 bases not matched to a gene; V was cut back by 5 bases and J by 1 base. CDR3 bases: TGTGCCAGCAGTTCACAGGGGGTGAACACCGGGGAGCTGTTTTTT. Translating gives CASSSQGVNTGELFF.

V is TRBV15 and J is TRBJ2-7; D not resolved. The CDR3 spans 15 residues. Trimming stripped 2 bases from V and 0 bases from J, with 11 bases between. Per the germline V gene, CDR1 is LNHNV and CDR2 is YYDKDF (reference sequence). CDR3: CATSRYTLSSYEQYF. The CDR3, as DNA: TGTGCCACCAGCAGATATACCCTTAGCTCCTACGAGCAGTACTTC.

The V call is TRBV30, the J call TRBJ2-7, with D perhaps matching TRBD1 or TRBD2 (5 bases each). The germline CDR1 and CDR2 sequences are GTSNPN and SVGIG (reference sequence). This CDR3 is built from 13 residues. V was cut by 0 bases and J by 4 bases, with 10 bases left in between. The CDR3 coding sequence is TGTGCCTGGAGTGTGCTGAGGGGTTACGAGCAGTACTTC. Translated, it gives CAWSVLRGYEQYF.

This clone was seen just once. The rearrangement uses TRBV4-3 and TRBJ2-3; a possible D gene is TRBD2 (6 bases). V lost 1 base and J lost 1, with 6 bases in between. The germline V gene encodes CDR1 LGHNA and CDR2 YSLEER. The CDR3 covers 14 residues. The CDR3 protein is CASSQGGGTDTQYF. DNA for the CDR3: TGCGCCAGCAGCCAAGGGGGGGGCACAGATACGCAGTATTTT.

The chain recombines TRBV7-2 with TRBJ1-1, with TRBD1 as a possible D gene (5 bases). The CDR3 is 14 amino acids. The V end lost 5 bases, the J end lost 1 base, and 11 bases lay between the germline ends. Germline values: CDR1 SGHTA, CDR2 FQGNSA. CDR3 amino acids: CASSLPTGNTEAFF. The DNA of the CDR3 is TGTGCCAGCAGCCTACCCACAGGGAACACTGAAGCTTTCTTT.

The CDR3 DNA sequence: TGTGCCATCAGTGAACGGGACGCTACAGCCGAGACCCAGTACTTC. This codes for CAISERDATAETQYF. The genes are TRBV10-3 and TRBJ2-5, with D perhaps given as TRBD1 or TRBD2 (5 bases each). The CDR3 has 15 amino acids. Germline V gene sequence: CDR1 ENHRY, CDR2 SYGVKD. Trimming removed 3 bases at V and 5 bases at J, with 16 bases between.

This chain uses TRBV6-4 with TRBJ2-1, with D hard to call. The CDR3 length is 13 residues. CDR1 MRHNA and CDR2 SNTAGT come from the germline V gene. The germline V and J ends were trimmed by 0 bases and 6 bases, with 6 bases remaining between them. CDR3 protein: CASSDSRANEQFF. The CDR3 coding sequence is TGTGCCAGCAGTGACTCACGAGCCAATGAGCAGTTCTTC.

The chain combines TRBV7-6 with TRBJ1-3; no clear D gene. Trimming shortened V by 5 bases and J by 2 bases, and 7 bases separated the two germline ends. From germline, CDR1 is SGHVS and CDR2 FNYEAQ. CDR3 length: 13 amino acids. The CDR3 region is CASSPQTGNTIYF. The CDR3 nucleotides read TGTGCCAGCAGCCCGCAAACTGGAAACACCATATATTTT.

The chain is built from TRBV30 and TRBJ1-6; tentatively, D is TRBD1 (6 bases). V was shortened by 4 bases and J by 6 bases, with 16 bases between the two germline ends. In germline, CDR1 is GTSNPN, CDR2 SVGIG (reference sequence). CDR3 length equals 15 residues. DNA for the CDR3: TGTGCCTGGATTCCAGGGGTTCTAAGTAATTCACCCCTCCACTTT. Translation gives CAWIPGVLSNSPLHF.

The genes are TRBV6-5 and TRBJ2-3; TRBD2 might be the D (6 bases). Trimming left V 2 bases short and J 1 base short, with 7 bases between. Per the germline V gene, CDR1 is MNHEY and CDR2 is SVGAGI. The CDR3 sequence is 14 residues long. The CDR3 here is CASSYGGGTDTQYF. Written as DNA, the CDR3 is TGTGCCAGCAGTTACGGCGGGGGCACAGATACGCAGTATTTT.

The V call is TRBV4-2, the J call TRBJ2-7; D possibly corresponds to TRBD1 (5 bases). CDR1 and CDR2 from the germline V gene are LGHNA and YNFKEQ. The CDR3 length is 16 residues. Trimming stripped 1 base from V and 6 bases from J, with 19 bases between. This CDR3 reads CASSQGSPTAGREQYF. CDR3 sequence (DNA): TGTGCCAGCAGCCAAGGCTCGCCCACTGCAGGGCGCGAGCAGTACTTC.

This chain joins TRBV5-6 and TRBJ2-5; D ambiguous. The CDR3 loop spans 13 amino acids. The V gene lost 0 bases and the J gene lost 2 bases, with 5 bases spanning the gap. The germline gives CDR1 SGHDT, CDR2 YYEEEE. CDR3 nucleotides: TGTGCCAGCAGCTTGGGCCGGCAAGAGACCCAGTACTTC. Protein sequence: CASSLGRQETQYF.

The chain has TRBV4-1 and TRBJ1-3, with D hard to call. Germline V gives CDR1 MGHRA, CDR2 YSYEKL. Trimming took off 5 bases at V and 3 bases at J, with 11 bases between the two ends. The CDR3 extends over 14 amino acids. In DNA form, the CDR3 reads TGCGCCAGCAGCTCCGGGCTCAATGGAAACACCATATATTTT. The encoded protein is CASSSGLNGNTIYF.

The genes are TRBV5-6 and TRBJ1-2; D unclear. The length of the CDR3 is 13 residues. Germline CDR1 and CDR2: SGHDT and YYEEEE. Trimming removed 0 bases from V and 3 bases from J, with 6 bases in between. In DNA form, the CDR3 reads TGTGCCAGCAGCTTGGGCACCTACTATGGCTACACCTTC. Amino acid sequence: CASSLGTYYGYTF.

The V call is TRBV4-1, the J call TRBJ2-4, with TRBD1 matching 7 bases. The V segment lost 0 bases and the J segment 5 bases; nucleotides outside the gene matches: 10. Germline V gives CDR1 MGHRA, CDR2 YSYEKL. The CDR3 sequence is 17 residues long. As DNA, the CDR3 is TGCGCCAGCAGCCAAGACGTCGAGACAGGGTTGGAAAACATTCAGTACTTC. Encoded protein: CASSQDVETGLENIQYF.